A selection of T cell receptor beta chains follows, all from one sample in a study of T cells in Graves' hyperthyroidism and ophthalmopathy. TCRdb redid the calling of the multiplex PCR reads with MiXCR, one entry per CDR3 protein. The table has around 35,000 distinct CDR3 sequences, around 50% seen once. Specimen: blood. The receptors stem from a woman aged 35 to 49 with Graves' ophthalmopathy. Each CDR3 is given with its conserved first and last residue. The D gene is left open where the match is weak. Size tells how often a clone was seen (once, few, many) or the class of an expanded clone, and some rows leave it out.

clone_size j_call d_call v_call cdr3_aa cdr3_nt
NA TRBJ1-1 NA TRBV2 CASSVVGGSGTEAFF TGTGCCAGCAGTGTTGTGGGGGGTTCGGGAACTGAAGCTTTCTTT
many TRBJ1-1 NA TRBV19 CASSMGGTNTEAFF TGTGCCAGTAGTATGGGGGGAACGAACACTGAAGCTTTCTTT
NA TRBJ1-1 NA TRBV12-3/TRBV12-4 CASSSCRGEDEAFF TGCGCCAGCAGTTCCTGCAGGGGAGAGGATGAAGCTTTCTTT
NA TRBJ1-1 NA TRBV21-1 CASSKGQGALDTEAFF TGTGCCAGCAGCAAAGGGCAGGGGGCGCTTGACACTGAAGCTTTCTTT
NA TRBJ1-1 NA TRBV20-1 CSGGGKWGNTEAFF TGCAGTGGAGGGGGGAAGTGGGGGAACACTGAAGCTTTCTTT
NA TRBJ2-7 NA TRBV7-2 CASSLTGSCGQYF TGCGCCAGCAGCTTAACGGGCAGCTGCGGGCAGTACTTC
NA TRBJ1-5 TRBD1 TRBV7-2 CASSQDRGGPYSNQPQHF TGTGCCAGCAGCCAAGACAGGGGAGGGCCCTACAGCAATCAGCCCCAGCATTTT
medium-sized TRBJ1-1 NA TRBV20-1 CSSRKVTEAFF TGCAGTTCCAGGAAGGTCACTGAAGCTTTCTTT
NA TRBJ1-2 NA TRBV7-3 CASSTGTGYGYTF TGTGCCAGCAGCACCGGGACGGGATATGGCTACACCTTC
NA TRBJ2-7 TRBD1 TRBV10-1 CASSEQSTGYEQYF TGCGCCAGCAGTGAGCAGTCGACAGGGTACGAGCAGTACTTC
NA TRBJ2-3 TRBD2 TRBV19 CARPNRDGSGGDTQYF TGCGCCAGACCAAACCGGGATGGTAGCGGGGGAGATACGCAGTATTTT
few TRBJ1-6 NA TRBV30 CAWSVDSNNSPLHF TGTGCCTGGAGTGTGGACAGTAATAATTCACCCCTCCACTTT
many TRBJ2-1 TRBD1 TRBV5-1 CASRYLTGGNNEQFF TGCGCCAGCAGGTACCTAACAGGGGGGAACAATGAGCAGTTCTTC
NA TRBJ1-2 NA TRBV2 CASSEERQPNYGYTF TGTGCCAGCAGTGAGGAGAGGCAGCCAAACTATGGCTACACCTTC
NA TRBJ2-5 NA TRBV29-1 CSVVGSGETQYF TGCAGCGTTGTCGGGTCGGGAGAGACCCAGTACTTC
many TRBJ2-1 NA TRBV12-3/TRBV12-4 CASSFGGPNEQFF TGTGCCAGCAGTTTTGGGGGGCCCAATGAGCAGTTCTTC
many TRBJ1-2 NA TRBV13 CASSPRYRRNYGYTF TGTGCCAGCAGCCCACGTTACAGAAGGAACTATGGCTACACCTTC
NA TRBJ2-1 NA TRBV11-3 CASTLRSLGSSYNEQFF TGTGCCAGCACCTTACGGTCTTTGGGAAGCTCCTACAATGAGCAGTTCTTC
NA TRBJ2-3 TRBD2 TRBV29-1 CSVFLLAGVTDTQYF TGCAGCGTGTTTCTGCTAGCGGGGGTCACAGATACGCAGTATTTT
many TRBJ2-7 NA TRBV12-3/TRBV12-4 CASSFRDSYEQYF TGTGCCAGCAGTTTCCGGGACTCATACGAGCAGTACTTC
NA TRBJ2-7 NA TRBV5-6 CASSLLSKFYKQYF TGTGCCAGCAGCTTGTTGAGCAAATTCTACAAGCAGTACTTC
NA TRBJ2-7 NA TRBV2 CASSERRGPYEQYF TGTGCCAGCAGTGAACGCCGGGGCCCTTACGAGCAGTACTTC
many TRBJ2-2 NA TRBV12-5 CASGPRQNTGELFF TGTGCTAGTGGTCCCCGGCAGAACACCGGGGAGCTGTTTTTT
medium-sized TRBJ2-7 TRBD2 TRBV15 CATSRDRERGTYEQYF TGTGCCACCAGCAGAGATCGTGAGCGGGGTACCTACGAGCAGTACTTC
NA TRBJ2-1 TRBD1 TRBV9 CASSGRDRGMQFF TGTGCCAGCAGCGGCCGGGACAGGGGTATGCAGTTCTTC
NA TRBJ2-6 NA TRBV5-1 CASSLGAGGANVLTF TGCGCCAGCAGCTTGGGGGCAGGGGGGGCCAACGTCCTGACTTTC
many TRBJ1-1 NA TRBV6-5 CASSSRVLRFMNTEAFF TGTGCCAGCAGTTCCAGGGTTCTCAGATTTATGAACACTGAAGCTTTCTTT
NA TRBJ2-5 NA TRBV4-2 CAGSQGGTGETQYF TGTGCCGGCAGCCAAGGGGGGACGGGAGAGACCCAGTACTTC
many TRBJ2-3 TRBD1 TRBV9 CASTRDRTDTQYF TGTGCCAGCACCCGGGACAGAACAGATACGCAGTATTTT